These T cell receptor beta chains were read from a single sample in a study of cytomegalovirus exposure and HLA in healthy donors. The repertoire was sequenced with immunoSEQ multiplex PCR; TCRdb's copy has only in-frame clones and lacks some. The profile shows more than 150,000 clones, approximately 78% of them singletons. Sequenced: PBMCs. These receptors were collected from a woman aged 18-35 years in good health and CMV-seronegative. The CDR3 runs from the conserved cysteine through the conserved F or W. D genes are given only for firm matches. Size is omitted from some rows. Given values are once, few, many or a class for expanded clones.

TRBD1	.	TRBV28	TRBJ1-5	CASSRRDRGNQPQHF	TGTGCCAGCAGTCGCCGGGACAGGGGAAATCAGCCCCAGCATTTT
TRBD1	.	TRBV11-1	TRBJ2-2	CASIPTAGTGLTGELFF	TGTGCCAGCATCCCTACCGCGGGGACAGGCCTCACCGGGGAGCTGTTTTTT
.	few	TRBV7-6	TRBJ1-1	CASSPIGGPEAFF	TGTGCCAGCAGCCCCATCGGCGGGCCTGAAGCTTTCTTT
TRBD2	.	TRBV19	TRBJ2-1	CASSIGGLAGVYEQFF	TGTGCCAGTAGTATAGGAGGACTAGCGGGGGTCTATGAGCAGTTCTTC
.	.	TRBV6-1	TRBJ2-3	CASSGFEGVDTQYF	TGTGCCAGCAGTGGATTCGAGGGGGTAGATACGCAGTATTTT
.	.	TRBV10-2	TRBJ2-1	CASSEGRQAFNEQFF	TGCGCCAGCAGTGAAGGGAGACAGGCGTTCAATGAGCAGTTCTTC
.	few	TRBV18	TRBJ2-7	CASSPWSEQYF	TGTGCCAGCTCACCATGGAGCGAGCAGTACTTC
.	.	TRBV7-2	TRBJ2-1	CASSPQGVGYNEQFF	TGTGCCAGCAGTCCCCAAGGGGTAGGGTACAATGAGCAGTTCTTC
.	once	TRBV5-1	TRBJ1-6	CASSLARFDSPLHF	TGCGCCAGCAGCTTGGCCAGGTTTGATTCACCCCTCCACTTT
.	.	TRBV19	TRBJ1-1	CASTLGGGFSEAFF	TGTGCCAGTACCCTGGGGGGGGGCTTCTCTGAAGCTTTCTTT
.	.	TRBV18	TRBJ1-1	CASSPSNGALEAFF	TGTGCCAGCTCACCATCAAATGGCGCCTTGGAGGCTTTCTTT
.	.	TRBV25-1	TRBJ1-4	CASSDFLEKLFF	TGTGCCAGCAGTGACTTTCTTGAAAAACTGTTTTTT
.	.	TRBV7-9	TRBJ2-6	CASSSYGTISFSGANVLTF	TGTGCCAGCAGCTCATACGGGACAATCAGTTTCTCTGGGGCCAACGTCCTGACTTTC
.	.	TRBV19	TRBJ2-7	CASSIMGGRGFREQYF	TGTGCCAGTAGTATAATGGGCGGACGCGGGTTTCGCGAGCAGTACTTC
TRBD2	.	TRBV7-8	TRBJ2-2	CASSFGGGANTGELFF	TGTGCCAGCAGCTTTGGCGGGGGGGCGAACACCGGGGAGCTGTTTTTT
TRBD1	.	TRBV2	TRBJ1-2	CASSSQGAVGYTF	TGTGCCAGCAGTTCACAGGGGGCGGTTGGCTACACCTTC
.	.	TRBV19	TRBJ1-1	CASSIGGEWFTEAFF	TGTGCCAGTAGTATAGGCGGCGAGTGGTTCACTGAAGCTTTCTTT
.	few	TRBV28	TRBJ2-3	CASSLQGGSGTQYF	TGTGCCAGCAGTTTACAAGGGGGTTCGGGTACGCAGTATTTT
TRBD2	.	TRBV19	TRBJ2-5	CASTGLAGRQETQYF	TGTGCCAGTACCGGACTAGCGGGCAGACAAGAGACCCAGTACTTC
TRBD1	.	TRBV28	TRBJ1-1	CASSSGQGRAFF	TGTGCCAGCAGTTCCGGACAGGGTAGGGCTTTCTTT
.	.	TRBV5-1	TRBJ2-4	CASQSDLAKNIQYF	TGCGCCAGCCAGTCAGACTTAGCCAAAAACATTCAGTACTTC
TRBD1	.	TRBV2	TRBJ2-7	CAIRTGAYEQYF	TGTGCCATCAGGACAGGGGCCTACGAGCAGTACTTC
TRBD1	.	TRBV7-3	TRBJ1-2	CASRNRGPEANYGYTF	TGTGCCAGCAGAAACAGGGGCCCCGAGGCTAACTATGGCTACACCTTC
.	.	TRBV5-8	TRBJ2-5	CASSSGLLQETQYF	TGTGCCAGCAGCTCGGGACTGCTCCAAGAGACCCAGTACTTC
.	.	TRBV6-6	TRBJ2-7	CASSPTFSYEQYF	TGTGCCAGCAGCCCGACTTTCTCCTACGAGCAGTACTTC
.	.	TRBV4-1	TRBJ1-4	CASSQGGTGWTNEKLFF	TGCGCCAGCAGCCAGGGCGGTACAGGGTGGACTAATGAAAAACTGTTTTTT
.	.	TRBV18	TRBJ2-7	CASSPPSSGQWGEQYF	TGTGCCAGCTCACCCCCATCCTCCGGACAATGGGGCGAGCAGTACTTC
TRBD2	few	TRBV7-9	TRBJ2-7	CASSSPGGTSGSQEQYF	TGTGCCAGCAGCTCCCCTGGGGGGACTAGCGGGAGCCAGGAGCAGTACTTC
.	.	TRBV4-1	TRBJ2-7	CASSWGGAGDEQYF	TGCGCCAGCAGCTGGGGGGGCGCGGGGGATGAGCAGTACTTC
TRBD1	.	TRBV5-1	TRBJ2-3	CASSVQGYHTDTQYF	TGCGCCAGCAGCGTACAGGGGTATCACACAGATACGCAGTATTTT
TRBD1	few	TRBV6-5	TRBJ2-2	CASRRPQGAGELFF	TGTGCCAGCCGCCGGCCCCAGGGGGCCGGGGAGCTGTTTTTT
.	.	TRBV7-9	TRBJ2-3	CASSLQGGEGTDTQYF	TGTGCCAGCAGCCTTCAAGGGGGAGAGGGCACAGATACGCAGTATTTT
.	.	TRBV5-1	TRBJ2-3	CASSLAGGTDTQYF	TGCGCCAGCAGCTTGGCCGGGGGCACAGATACGCAGTATTTT
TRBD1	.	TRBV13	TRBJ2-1	CASSFPGQGDNEQFF	TGTGCCAGCAGCTTCCCAGGACAGGGGGACAATGAGCAGTTCTTC
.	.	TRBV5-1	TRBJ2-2	CASSLQGISSGELFF	TGCGCCAGCAGCTTACAGGGTATTAGTTCCGGGGAGCTGTTTTTT
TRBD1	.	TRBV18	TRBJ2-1	CASSPGTGGLVRQFF	TGTGCCAGCTCACCCGGGACAGGGGGCCTCGTGAGGCAGTTCTTC
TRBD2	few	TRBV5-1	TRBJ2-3	CASSPTGGSSTDTQYF	TGCGCCAGCAGCCCTACGGGAGGGTCTAGCACAGATACGCAGTATTTT
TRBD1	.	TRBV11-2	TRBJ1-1	CASNHGQGMNTEAFF	TGTGCCAGCAACCATGGACAGGGAATGAACACTGAAGCTTTCTTT
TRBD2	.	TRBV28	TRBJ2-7	CASSFGRWGTSGRTPYEQYF	TGTGCCAGCAGTTTCGGCAGATGGGGGACTAGCGGGAGAACCCCCTACGAGCAGTACTTC
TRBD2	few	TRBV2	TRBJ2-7	CASSVGLAGGEQYF	TGTGCCAGCAGTGTCGGTCTAGCGGGGGGCGAGCAGTACTTC
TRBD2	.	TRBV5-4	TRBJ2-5	CASSVLAGEPETQYF	TGTGCCAGCAGCGTCCTGGCGGGAGAGCCAGAGACCCAGTACTTC
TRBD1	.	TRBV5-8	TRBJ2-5	CASSRGTGGLETQYF	TGTGCCAGCAGTCGCGGGACAGGGGGCTTAGAGACCCAGTACTTC
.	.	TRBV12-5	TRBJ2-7	CASGFGGGEQYF	TGTGCTAGTGGTTTTGGGGGAGGCGAGCAGTACTTC
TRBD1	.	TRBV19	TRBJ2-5	CASSIIGGKETQYF	TGTGCCAGTAGTATAATAGGGGGCAAAGAGACCCAGTACTTC
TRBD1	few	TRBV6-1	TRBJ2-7	CASSSPGQGTYEQYF	TGTGCCAGCAGTTCTCCGGGACAGGGGACCTACGAGCAGTACTTC
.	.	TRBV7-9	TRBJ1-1	CASSLAGGQGGTEAFF	TGTGCCAGCAGCTTAGCTGGGGGTCAAGGGGGCACTGAAGCTTTCTTT
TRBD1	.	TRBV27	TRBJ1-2	CASSLQGAGGYTF	TGTGCCAGCAGTTTACAGGGGGCTGGTGGCTACACCTTC
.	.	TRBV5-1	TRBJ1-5	CASSHDSGGQPQHF	TGCGCCAGCAGCCACGACAGCGGGGGTCAGCCCCAGCATTTT
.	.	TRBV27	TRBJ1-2	CASRTGIYGYTF	TGTGCCAGCAGAACAGGGATCTATGGCTACACCTTC
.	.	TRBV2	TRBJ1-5	CASSEANSNQPQHF	TGTGCCAGCAGTGAAGCGAACTCCAATCAGCCCCAGCATTTT